This T cell receptor (beta chain) was captured by sequencing in a study of cytomegalovirus exposure and HLA in healthy donors. Points from the study as a whole: Reported performance of the classifier showed diagnosis of cytomegalovirus status with high specificity and sensitivity.

Sequencing used immunoSEQ multiplex PCR; TCRdb keeps in-frame clones, though not all of them. The sample has more than 60,000 clones, approximately 96% seen once. Losses at the gene ends were 6 bases for V and 6 bases for J; bases not matched to a gene: 20. CDR1 is ENHRY, CDR2 SYGVKD, per germline. The CDR3 contains 18 residues. Comments on this clone: Its antigen is currently unknown.

The chain uses TRBV10-3 and TRBJ2-1; 7 bases fit TRBD1. The sequence came from a woman aged 18-30 years in good health and CMV-seropositive. The sequencing sample was made of PBMCs. In DNA, the CDR3 is TGTGCCATCAGCGTTACCTACGAACCAGGGACAGCCTTCAATGAGCAGTTCTTC. Protein product: CAISVTYEPGTAFNEQFF.